Sequencing of this T cell receptor beta chain was carried out in a study of PD-L1 blockade in urothelial cancer. The wider study: The analyses of blood took place 3 weeks (second dose) and 6 weeks after treatment start.

Patients' cancers were locally advanced or metastatic urothelial carcinomas. The V gene's germline CDR1 is MGHRA and CDR2 YSYEKL. The CDR3 length is 16 residues. Trimming left V 0 bases short and J 2 bases short, with 11 bases between. Each PCR received spiked synthetic TCR analog templates. Measured with immunoSEQ multiplex PCR; TCRdb has only the in-frame clones, and not every one. Found here are about 43,000 clones, roughly 91% of them singletons; the top ten hold about 14%. The genes are TRBV4-1 and TRBJ1-5; D perhaps matches TRBD1 (6 bases). The sequences come from PBMCs, collected around atezolizumab (anti-PD-L1) treatment. This TCR was recovered from a woman in her sixties with urothelial cancer. CDR3 bases: TGCGCCAGCAGCCAAGAAGGAACAGGGCGCAATCAGCCCCAGCATTTT. Protein: CASSQEGTGRNQPQHF.